The clone carrying this T cell receptor beta chain was counted only a few times. Its antigen is undetermined. The data were taken from a study of Graves' ophthalmopathy and Graves' hyperthyroidism. Notes on the study in general: Blood also carried most expanded thyroid clonotypes exceeding 0.001 frequency. A 13-signature model separated ophthalmopathy from stable hyperthyroidism, 85% to 90% sensitivity, around 81% specificity.

A duration under 3 months, NOSPECS ≥4, CAS ≥3 and moderate-to-severe activity characterized the donors with ophthalmopathy. Lactation, pregnancy, uncontrolled infections and other autoimmune diseases were all grounds for excluding patients. The CDR3 length is 14 residues. The germline gives CDR1 SNHLY, CDR2 FYNNEI. J gave up 8 bases and V 5 bases, and 7 bases lay outside the gene matches. TCR beta CDR3 regions were amplified from RNA transcripts. Scientists carried out first-round RT-PCR using HTBI primers and then a second-round multiplex PCR. TCRdb independently ran MiXCR on the multiplex PCR reads; one entry per CDR3 protein. In the table there are almost 750,000 distinct CDR3 sequences, about 44% of which are singletons.

The V and J genes are TRBV2 and TRBJ1-1; 11 bases map to TRBD1. Sequencing was done on a sample of peripheral blood. The origin of this receptor is an adult man with Graves' ophthalmopathy. CDR3 sequence reads: CASSSPGQGDEAFF. For the CDR3, the DNA is TGTGCCAGCAGTTCGCCGGGACAGGGGGACGAAGCTTTCTTT.